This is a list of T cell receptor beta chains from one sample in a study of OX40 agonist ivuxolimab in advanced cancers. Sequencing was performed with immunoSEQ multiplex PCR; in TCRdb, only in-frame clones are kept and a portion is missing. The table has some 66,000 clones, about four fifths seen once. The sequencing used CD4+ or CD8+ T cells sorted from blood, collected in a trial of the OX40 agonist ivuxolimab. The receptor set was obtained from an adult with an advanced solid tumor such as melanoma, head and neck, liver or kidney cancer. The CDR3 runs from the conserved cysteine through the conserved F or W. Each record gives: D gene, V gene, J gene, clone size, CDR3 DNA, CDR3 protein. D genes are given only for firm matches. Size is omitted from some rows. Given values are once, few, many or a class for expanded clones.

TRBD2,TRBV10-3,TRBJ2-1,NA,TGTGCCATCAGCCCCGGGACTAGCGGGAGGGGAAATGAGCAGTTCTTC,CAISPGTSGRGNEQFF
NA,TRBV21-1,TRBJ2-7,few,TGTGCCAGCAAAGTTTTAGGACCCAGCGGCCGCCCGCTAAGCTCCTACGAGCAGTACTTC,CASKVLGPSGRPLSSYEQYF
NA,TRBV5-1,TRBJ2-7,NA,TGCGCCAGCAGCTCTCCCCCGGGACAAGATTTCTCCTACGAGCAGTACTTC,CASSSPPGQDFSYEQYF
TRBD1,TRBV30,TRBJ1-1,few,TGTGCCTGGGCCAAGGACAGGTTTAACACTGAAGCTTTCTTT,CAWAKDRFNTEAFF
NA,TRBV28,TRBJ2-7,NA,TGTGCCAGCAGTCGTTTTGGGGGGACGTCGAGGTACGAGCAGTACTTC,CASSRFGGTSRYEQYF
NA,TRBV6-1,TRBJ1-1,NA,TGTGCCAGCATTAGTAAGGCAGGTACTGAAGCTTTCTTT,CASISKAGTEAFF
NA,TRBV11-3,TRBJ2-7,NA,TGTGCCAGCAGCTTAGTGTCTTCCGGGGCCTACGAGCAGTACTTC,CASSLVSSGAYEQYF
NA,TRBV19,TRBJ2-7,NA,TGTGCCAGTAGTTCCCGGGGTTTCTCCTACGAGCAGTACTTC,CASSSRGFSYEQYF
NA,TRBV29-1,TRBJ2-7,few,TGCAGCGTAAACCAGGGATCCTACGAGCAGTACTTC,CSVNQGSYEQYF
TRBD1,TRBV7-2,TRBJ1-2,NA,TGTGCCAGCAGCTTCGGGGACAGATATGGCTACACCTTC,CASSFGDRYGYTF
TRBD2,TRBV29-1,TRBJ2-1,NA,TGCAGCGTGAAGACAGGGGGACTAGCGGACGGCTCCTACAATGAGCAGTTCTTC,CSVKTGGLADGSYNEQFF
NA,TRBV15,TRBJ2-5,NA,TGTGCCACCAGCAGAGGGGGCACAGAGACCCAGTACTTC,CATSRGGTETQYF
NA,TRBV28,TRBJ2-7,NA,TGTGCCAGCAGTTTCCAAGGGATCTACGAGCAGTACTTC,CASSFQGIYEQYF
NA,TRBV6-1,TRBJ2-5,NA,TGTGCCAGCAGTGAACTCGGGGGGCGGGAGACCCAGTACTTC,CASSELGGRETQYF
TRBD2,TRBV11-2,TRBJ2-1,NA,TGTGCCAGCAGCTTGGGGGGACTAGCGGGCGATGAGCAGTTCTTC,CASSLGGLAGDEQFF
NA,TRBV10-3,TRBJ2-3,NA,TGTGCCATCAGGACAGTAAGCACAGATACGCAGTATTTT,CAIRTVSTDTQYF
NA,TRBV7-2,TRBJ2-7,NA,TGTGCCAGCAGCCCCGGATACTACGAGCAGTACTTC,CASSPGYYEQYF
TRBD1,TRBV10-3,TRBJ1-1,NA,TGTGCCAGTACCGGGACAGTGAACACTGAAGCTTTCTTT,CASTGTVNTEAFF
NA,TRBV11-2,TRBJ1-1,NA,TGTGCCAGCAGCTTAAGGTCGGATTACAACACTGAAGCTTTCTTT,CASSLRSDYNTEAFF
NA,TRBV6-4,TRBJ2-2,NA,TGTGCCAGCACCGGGACGGCGAACACCGGGGAGCTGTTTTTT,CASTGTANTGELFF
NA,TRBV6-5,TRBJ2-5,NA,TGTGCCAGCAGTTACCATGAGACCCAGTACTTC,CASSYHETQYF
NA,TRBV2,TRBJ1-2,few,TGTGCCAGCGGCTCGACGGGCTATGGCTACACCTTC,CASGSTGYGYTF
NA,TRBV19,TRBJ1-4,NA,TGTGCCAGTAGTATGAGGGGTTGGGAAAAACTGTTTTTT,CASSMRGWEKLFF
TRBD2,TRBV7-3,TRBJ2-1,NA,TGTGCCAGCAGCTCGCCATGGGGACTAGTAAACAATGAGCAGTTCTTC,CASSSPWGLVNNEQFF
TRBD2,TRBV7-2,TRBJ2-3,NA,TGTGCCAGCAGCTTAGAACTAGCGGGTGGGACAGATACGCAGTATTTT,CASSLELAGGTDTQYF
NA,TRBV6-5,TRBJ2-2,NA,TGTGCCAGCACCAAAGCCGGGGAGCTGTTTTTT,CASTKAGELFF